This is a list of T cell receptor beta chains from one sample in a study of CD8 T cells in ankylosing spondylitis. TCRdb reprocessed the 5' RACE reads with MiXCR, giving one entry per CDR3 protein. Of more than 250,000 distinct CDR3 sequences in the sample, around a tenth were seen once. Sequencing was performed on blood, either unsorted or a sorted T cell fraction (not recorded which). All receptors derive from a female donor with ankylosing spondylitis or in good health (not recorded which). Both conserved end residues are part of each CDR3.

>TRBV7-2
CASSFRVLRETQYF
>TRBV12-3/TRBV12-4
CASTRGTGTGGNEQFF
>TRBV5-5
CASSLGTSGTGEQFF
>TRBV27
CASGRKGLSNTGELFF
>TRBV11-2
CASSISGSVFNTQYF
>TRBV20-1
CSARPWTGTSNQPQHF
>TRBV20-1
CSARDLGAGVGYNEQFF
>TRBV18
CASASTSGLSRSYNEQFF
>TRBV9
CASSVGLAGLSEQYF
>TRBV28
CASSFRAVSETQYF
>TRBV7-6
CASSFRSVPRSTDTQYF
>TRBV7-9
CASSFRTDTQYF
>TRBV9
CASSVGQGEFYEQFF
>TRBV20-1
CSGRRQGANNQPQHF
>TRBV3-1
CASSPEDRGRDTEAFF
>TRBV28
CAAGGWGGETQYF
>TRBV12-3/TRBV12-4
CASSLGFRSGEETQYF
>TRBV28
CASRLGISYNEQFF
>TRBV15
CATSRDLGTIYNEQFF
>TRBV20-1
CSAPAGRAWNYEQYF
>TRBV27
CASSLRRGMDSPLHF
>TRBV20-1
CCAKKPGLDLAGELFF
>TRBV6-1
CASSHPRGGRTEAFF
>TRBV28
CASRRGQMSEQYF
>TRBV20-1
CSARPGPLLAKNIQYF
>TRBV10-3
CATRLPGGDEQFF
>TRBV5-1
CASSSTGLPTDTQYF
>TRBV20-1
CSALTDSSGNTIYF
>TRBV7-8
CASSLGTGLYNEQFF
>TRBV20-1
CSARAGTGLGEQFF
>TRBV12-3/TRBV12-4
CASSHQQGSYEQYF
>TRBV6-5
CASSYSSGRRYNEQFF
>TRBV19
CASTDRGRFGAEAFF
>TRBV5-1
CATSKRGNYGYTF
>TRBV10-3
CAIKRVDNEQFF
>TRBV27
CAIKTPSHGYTF
>TRBV7-2
CASSLSPSGNKYNEQFF
>TRBV7-2
CASRKRLTSTDTQYF
>TRBV20-1
CSAWDSNQPQHF
>TRBV20-1
CSARGAANSEETQYF
>TRBV5-1
CASSLVPSDRVVTTDTQYF
>TRBV5-6
CASSLRQGALNTF